The 21 T cell receptor beta chains in this list originate from one sample, sequenced in a study of T cell responses to AZD1222 COVID-19 vaccine. Generated by immunoSEQ multiplex PCR, the TCRdb table keeps only in-frame clones and is missing some. There are 100,000 to 150,000 clones in the sample; roughly 89% occur only once, and about 29% lies in the top ten. The material was peripheral blood, obtained on day 0 of AZD1222 vaccination. These receptors all come from an adult in good health.

V is TRBV19 and J is TRBJ1-3; maybe TRBD1 (5 bases). V was pared by 5 bases and J by 0 bases, with 8 bases between. Germline values: CDR1 LNHDA, CDR2 SQIVND (reference sequence). This CDR3 contains 14 residues. The chain's CDR3 is CASSWGTSGNTIYF. As DNA, the CDR3 is TGTGCCAGTAGTTGGGGCACCTCTGGAAACACCATATATTTT.

This clone was detected a few times. The V and J genes are TRBV9 and TRBJ2-3, with TRBD2 matching over 9 bases. The CDR3 loop spans 16 amino acids. The junction had 12 bases not matched to a gene; V was cut back by 2 bases and J by 8 bases. Germline assignment: CDR1 SGDLS and CDR2 YYNGEE. Written as DNA, the CDR3 is TGTGCCAGCAGCGTCGGTTCTGGCGGGGGGGAAGGTACGCAGTATTTT. Residues: CASSVGSGGGEGTQYF.

The chain has TRBV19 and TRBJ1-5; D remains unclear. The CDR3 loop spans 16 amino acids. Germline CDR1 is LNHDA and CDR2 is SQIVND (reference sequence). Deletions cut 5 bases from V and 4 bases from J, with 18 bases between. Here the CDR3 DNA reads TGTGCCAGTAGTGCCCTCGGAAAGCCTACAAATCAGCCCCAGCATTTT. Translation gives CASSALGKPTNQPQHF. The full variable domain, in which reference TRBV19 and TRBJ1-5 provide the parts outside the CDR3, is DGGITQSPKYLFRKEGQNVTLSCEQNLNHDAMYWYRQDPGQGLRLIYYSQIVNDFQKGDIAEGYSVSREKKESFPLTVTSAQKNPTAFYLCASSALGKPTNQPQHFGDGTRLSIL.

This clone was recorded only once. V usage is TRBV9 and J usage is TRBJ2-1; no clear D gene. This CDR3 spans 15 amino acids. Germline V lookup: CDR1 SGDLS, CDR2 YYNGEE. Between the trimmed V and J ends, which lost 4 bases and 5 bases, there was a span of 16 bases. This chain's CDR3 is CASSPSGKGDNEQFF. For the CDR3, the DNA is TGTGCCAGCAGCCCCAGTGGAAAGGGCGACAATGAGCAGTTCTTC.

V usage is TRBV6-5 and J usage is TRBJ1-2; D possibly corresponds to TRBD1 (5 bases). CDR1 is MNHEY, CDR2 SVGAGI, per germline. The CDR3 totals 12 residues. Between the trimmed V and J ends, which lost 5 bases and 10 bases, there was a span of 14 bases. The CDR3 nucleotides read TGTGCCAGCAGTAGCAGGGAGGATATCTACACCTTC. It specifies CASSSREDIYTF.

V is TRBV29-1 and J is TRBJ1-4, with D uncertain. V was trimmed by 2 bases and J by 6 bases, leaving 4 bases between them. Germline-derived CDR1 and CDR2 are SQVTM and ANQGSEA. This CDR3 is built from 11 residues. CDR3 protein: CSVEWDEKLFF. The DNA for the CDR3 is TGCAGCGTTGAATGGGATGAAAAACTGTTTTTT.

A remark on this clone: Within the sample, other DNA sequences also encode this same CDR3. The genes are TRBV7-9 and TRBJ2-2; D is perhaps TRBD1 (5 bases). From germline, CDR1 is SEHNR and CDR2 FQNEAQ (reference sequence). Trimming cost V 8 bases and J 2 bases, with 12 bases left between them. The CDR3 is 14 amino acids. CDR3 nucleotide sequence: TGTGCCAGCCGGCCCGACAGTAACACCGGGGAGCTGTTTTTT. This sequence encodes CASRPDSNTGELFF.

This sequence joins TRBV5-6 and TRBJ1-3, with a tentative D call TRBD1 (5 bases). The CDR3 runs to 15 residues. V dropped 7 bases and J dropped 4 bases, with 18 bases sitting between them. Germline V gives CDR1 SGHDT, CDR2 YYEEEE. Written as DNA, the CDR3 is TGTGCCAGCGGCCGTGGGGGGTCGTCGGGAAACACCATATATTTT. Its translation: CASGRGGSSGNTIYF.

The chain recombines TRBV10-3 with TRBJ2-7, with 8 bases lining up with TRBD1. In germline, CDR1 is ENHRY, CDR2 SYGVKD. After removal of 6 bases from V and 3 bases from J, the junction contained 7 bases not matched to a gene. The CDR3 length is 14 residues. The CDR3 DNA follows: TGTGCCATCAGGCCCGGGACAGGTGGCTACGAGCAGTACTTC. Its protein is CAIRPGTGGYEQYF.

The table lists this clone with a few counts. As DNA, the CDR3 is TGTGCCAGCAGTTACTATAGCGGCCCCTACGAGCAGTACTTC. Amino acids: CASSYYSGPYEQYF. This rearrangement joins TRBV6-5 to TRBJ2-7; D is perhaps TRBD2 (6 bases). Germline loops: CDR1 MNHEY, CDR2 SVGAGI. The CDR3 totals 14 residues. V lost 1 base and J 2 bases, leaving 9 bases between the germline ends.

Here the CDR3 DNA reads TGTGCCAGCAGCTTTGGACAGGGAGATACGCAGTATTTT. As protein: CASSFGQGDTQYF. The V call is TRBV7-3, the J call TRBJ2-3; 8 bases match TRBD1. V trimming: 3 bases; J trimming: 5 bases; junction bases outside the gene matches: 1. Germline values: CDR1 SGHTA, CDR2 FQGTGA. This CDR3 has 13 amino acids.

The rearrangement uses TRBV9 and TRBJ2-1, with a tentative D call TRBD1 (6 bases). The CDR3 loop spans 17 amino acids. Germline values: CDR1 SGDLS, CDR2 YYNGEE. Trimming took off 4 bases at V and 4 bases at J, with 21 bases between the two ends. CDR3 loop: CASSSPFPGTQYNEQFF. The DNA for the CDR3 is TGTGCCAGCAGCTCCCCATTCCCCGGGACACAATACAATGAGCAGTTCTTC.

The rearrangement joins TRBV7-8 to TRBJ2-1; 10 bases are a match to TRBD2. The germline CDR1 and CDR2 sequences are SGHVS and FQNEAQ. V shed 4 bases and J 8 bases; nucleotides not matched to a gene: 14. This CDR3 is built from 17 residues. CDR3 sequence reads: CASSSPLGAGGPDEQFF. Here the CDR3 DNA reads TGTGCCAGCAGCTCTCCCTTAGGAGCGGGAGGGCCCGATGAGCAGTTCTTC.

The V and J genes are TRBV6-5 and TRBJ1-6; perhaps TRBD1 as D (6 bases). The V and J ends lost 5 bases and 8 bases respectively, with 13 bases between them. Germline V CDR1 and CDR2: MNHEY, SVGAGI. CDR3 length equals 14 residues. This chain's CDR3 is CASSRTVQDSPLHF. The CDR3 bases are TGTGCCAGCAGTCGGACAGTTCAGGATTCACCCCTCCACTTT.

The CDR3 bases are TGTGCCAGCAGCCCCACAGCGGGAGGCGGTGAGACCCAGTACTTC. Amino acids: CASSPTAGGGETQYF. The J gene is TRBJ2-5, the V gene TRBV7-9; 9 bases agree with TRBD2. The junction had 9 bases not matched to a gene; V was cut back by 5 bases and J by 5 bases. Germline CDR1 SEHNR, CDR2 FQNEAQ (reference sequence). The CDR3 loop spans 15 amino acids.

The CDR3 DNA reads TGTGCCAGCAATAACGGGTACTATGGCTACACCTTC. The encoded protein is CASNNGYYGYTF. The J gene is TRBJ1-2, the V gene TRBV12-3 or TRBV12-4, with unresolved D. The CDR3 is 12 amino acids. Trimming left V 7 bases short and J 3 bases short, with 9 bases between.

This sequence joins TRBV7-2 and TRBJ2-1; TRBD2 matches 7 bases. Germline V CDR1 and CDR2: SGHTA, FQGNSA. V shed 0 bases, J shed 7 bases, and the junction held 3 bases outside the gene matches. The CDR3 extends over 14 amino acids. The DNA of the CDR3 is TGTGCCAGCAGCTTAGCGCACGGGGGGAATGAGCAGTTCTTC. As protein: CASSLAHGGNEQFF.

The chain joins TRBV2 to TRBJ2-7; possible D gene TRBD1, 6 bases. Trimming pared 6 bases from V and 6 bases from J, leaving 24 bases between. In germline, CDR1 is SNHLY, CDR2 FYNNEI. This CDR3 is 16 amino acids long. Here the CDR3 DNA reads TGTGCCAGCAGCGACTCTCGAGGGACCAGGGGATCCGAGCAGTACTTC. This sequence encodes CASSDSRGTRGSEQYF.

This chain uses TRBV5-1 with TRBJ2-1; TRBD2 is a possible D gene (6 bases). CDR1 is SGHRS, CDR2 YFSETQ, per germline. This CDR3 region has 12 residues. The V end was cut by 1 base, the J end by 15 bases, with 14 bases between. CDR3 sequence: CASSLSAREAFF. CDR3 nucleotide sequence: TGCGCCAGCAGCTTGTCTGCTAGGGAGGCGTTCTTC. Variable domain in full (rest from reference TRBV5-1 and TRBJ2-1): KAGVTQTPRYLIKTRGQQVTLSCSPISGHRSVSWYQQTPGQGLQFLFEYFSETQRNKGNFPGRFSGRQFSNSRSEMNVSTLELGDSALYLCASSLSAREAFFGPGTRLTVL.

This chain connects TRBV7-3 to TRBJ2-1, with D possibly TRBD2 on 6 matching bases. Germline CDR1 and CDR2: SGHTA and FQGTGA. This CDR3 region has 15 residues. V lost 5 bases and J 0 bases, leaving 11 bases between the germline ends. The CDR3 DNA reads TGTGCCAGCAGCACAATCGGGAGCTCCTACAATGAGCAGTTCTTC. Protein product: CASSTIGSSYNEQFF.

The rearrangement uses TRBV18 and TRBJ2-7; no clear D. V was pared by 8 bases and J by 0 bases, with 11 bases between. Germline-derived CDR1 and CDR2 are KGHSH and LQKENI. This CDR3 has 13 amino acids. CDR3 coding DNA: TGTGCCAGCACCCGGGTCCGCTCCTACGAGCAGTACTTC. Translating it yields CASTRVRSYEQYF. The entire variable domain, with the rest obtained from reference TRBV18 and TRBJ2-7, is as follows: NAGVMQNPRHLVRRRGQEARLRCSPMKGHSHVYWYRQLPEEGLKFMVYLQKENIIDESGMPKERFSAEFPKEGPSILRIQQVVRGDSAAYFCASTRVRSYEQYFGPGTRLTVT.